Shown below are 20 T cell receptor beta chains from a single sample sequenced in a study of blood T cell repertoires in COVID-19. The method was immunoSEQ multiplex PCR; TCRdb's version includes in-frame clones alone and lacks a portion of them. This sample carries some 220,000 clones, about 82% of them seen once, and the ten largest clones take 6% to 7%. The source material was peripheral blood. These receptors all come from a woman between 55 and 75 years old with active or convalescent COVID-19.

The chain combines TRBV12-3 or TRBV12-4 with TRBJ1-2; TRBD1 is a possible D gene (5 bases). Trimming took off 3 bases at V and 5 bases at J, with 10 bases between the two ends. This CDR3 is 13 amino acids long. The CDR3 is CASSFHRQYGYTF. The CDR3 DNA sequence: TGTGCCAGCAGTTTTCACAGGCAATATGGCTACACCTTC.

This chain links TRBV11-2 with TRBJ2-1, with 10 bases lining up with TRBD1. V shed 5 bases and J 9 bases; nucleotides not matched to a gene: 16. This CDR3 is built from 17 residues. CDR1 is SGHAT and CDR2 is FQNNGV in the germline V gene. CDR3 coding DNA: TGTGCCAGCAGCGCCTTACCGGGACAGGGGCCTTTCGTTGAGCAGTTCTTC. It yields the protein CASSALPGQGPFVEQFF.

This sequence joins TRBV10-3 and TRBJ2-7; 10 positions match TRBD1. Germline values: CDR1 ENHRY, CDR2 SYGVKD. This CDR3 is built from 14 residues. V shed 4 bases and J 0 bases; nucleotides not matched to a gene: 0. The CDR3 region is CAISGTGGSYEQYV. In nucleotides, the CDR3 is TGTGCCATCAGTGGGACAGGGGGCTCCTACGAGCAGTACGTC.

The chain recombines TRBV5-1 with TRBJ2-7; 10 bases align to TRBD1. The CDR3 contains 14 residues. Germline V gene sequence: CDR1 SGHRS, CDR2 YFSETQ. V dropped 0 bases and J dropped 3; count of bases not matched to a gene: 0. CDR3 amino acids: CASSLGDRGYEQYF. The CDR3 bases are TGCGCCAGCAGCTTGGGGGACAGGGGCTACGAGCAGTACTTC.

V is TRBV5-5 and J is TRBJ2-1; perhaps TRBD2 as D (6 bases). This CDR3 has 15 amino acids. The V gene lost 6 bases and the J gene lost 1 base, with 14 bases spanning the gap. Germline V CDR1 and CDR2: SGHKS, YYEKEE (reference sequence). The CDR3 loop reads CASNSLARSYNEQFF. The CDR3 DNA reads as TGTGCCAGCAACTCCCTAGCGAGGTCCTACAATGAGCAGTTCTTC.

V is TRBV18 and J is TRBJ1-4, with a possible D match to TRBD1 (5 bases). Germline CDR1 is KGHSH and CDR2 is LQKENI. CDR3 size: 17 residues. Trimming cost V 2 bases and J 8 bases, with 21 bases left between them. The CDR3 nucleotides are TGTGCCAGCTCACCAATAGAGGAGGTCCCGGGGGACGAAAAACTGTTTTTT. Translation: CASSPIEEVPGDEKLFF.

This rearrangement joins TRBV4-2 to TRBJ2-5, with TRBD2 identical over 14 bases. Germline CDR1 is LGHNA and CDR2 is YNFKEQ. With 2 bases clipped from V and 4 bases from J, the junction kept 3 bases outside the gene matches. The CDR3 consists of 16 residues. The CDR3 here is CASSQLTSGGGETQYF. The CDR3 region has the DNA TGTGCCAGCAGCCAATTGACTAGCGGGGGGGGAGAGACCCAGTACTTC.

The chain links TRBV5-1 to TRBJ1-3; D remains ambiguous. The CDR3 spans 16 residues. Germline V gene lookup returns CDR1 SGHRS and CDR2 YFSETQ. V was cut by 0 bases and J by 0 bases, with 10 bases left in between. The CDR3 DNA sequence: TGCGCCAGCAGCTTGGACCAGTTAATCTCTGGAAACACCATATATTTT. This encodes CASSLDQLISGNTIYF.

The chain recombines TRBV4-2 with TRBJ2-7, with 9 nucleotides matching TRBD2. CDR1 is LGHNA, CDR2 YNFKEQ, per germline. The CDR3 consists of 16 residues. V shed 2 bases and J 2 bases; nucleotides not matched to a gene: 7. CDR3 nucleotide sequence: TGTGCCAGCAGCCAATTTAGCGGGAGCGAAACCTACGAGCAGTACTTC. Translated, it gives CASSQFSGSETYEQYF.

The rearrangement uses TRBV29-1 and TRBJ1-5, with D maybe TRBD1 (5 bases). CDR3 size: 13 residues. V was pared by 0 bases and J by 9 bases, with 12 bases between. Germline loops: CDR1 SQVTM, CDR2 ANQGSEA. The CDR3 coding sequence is TGCAGCGTTGAAGACGGAGGGGTGGGGCCCCAGCATTTT. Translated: CSVEDGGVGPQHF.

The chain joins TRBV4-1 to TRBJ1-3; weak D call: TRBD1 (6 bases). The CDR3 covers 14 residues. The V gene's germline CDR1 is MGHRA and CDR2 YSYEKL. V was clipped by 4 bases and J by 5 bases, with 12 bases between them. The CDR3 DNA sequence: TGCGCCAGCAGCCCTACAGGGTTTAGAAACACCATATATTTT. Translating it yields CASSPTGFRNTIYF.

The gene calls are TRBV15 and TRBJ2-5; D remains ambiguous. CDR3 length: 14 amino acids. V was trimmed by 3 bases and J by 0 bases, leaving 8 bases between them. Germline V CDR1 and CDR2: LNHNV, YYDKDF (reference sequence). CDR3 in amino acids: CATSSITNQETQYF. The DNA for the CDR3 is TGTGCCACCAGCAGTATAACTAACCAAGAGACCCAGTACTTC. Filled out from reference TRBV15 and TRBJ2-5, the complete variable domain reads DAMVIQNPRYQVTQFGKPVTLSCSQTLNHNVMYWYQQKSSQAPKLLFHYYDKDFNNEADTPDNFQSRRPNTSFCFLDIRSPGLGDTAMYLCATSSITNQETQYFGPGTRLLVL.

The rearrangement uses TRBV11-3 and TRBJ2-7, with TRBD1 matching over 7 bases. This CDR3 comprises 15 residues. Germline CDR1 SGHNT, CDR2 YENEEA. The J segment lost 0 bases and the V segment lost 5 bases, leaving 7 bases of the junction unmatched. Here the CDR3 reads CASSPPDRSSYEQYF. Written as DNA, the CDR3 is TGTGCCAGCAGCCCCCCGGACAGGAGCTCCTACGAGCAGTACTTC.

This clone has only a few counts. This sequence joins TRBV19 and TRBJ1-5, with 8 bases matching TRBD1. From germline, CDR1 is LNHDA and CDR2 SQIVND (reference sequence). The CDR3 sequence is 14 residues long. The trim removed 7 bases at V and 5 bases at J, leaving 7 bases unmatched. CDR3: CASKGQGSHQPQHF. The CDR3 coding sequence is TGTGCCAGTAAAGGACAGGGCTCCCATCAGCCCCAGCATTTT.

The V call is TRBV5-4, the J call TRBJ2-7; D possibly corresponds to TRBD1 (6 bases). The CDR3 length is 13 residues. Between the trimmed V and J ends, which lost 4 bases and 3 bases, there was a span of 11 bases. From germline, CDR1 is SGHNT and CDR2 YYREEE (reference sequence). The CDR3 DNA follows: TGTGCCAGCAGCCTACAGGGCTACTACGAGCAGTACTTC. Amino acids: CASSLQGYYEQYF.

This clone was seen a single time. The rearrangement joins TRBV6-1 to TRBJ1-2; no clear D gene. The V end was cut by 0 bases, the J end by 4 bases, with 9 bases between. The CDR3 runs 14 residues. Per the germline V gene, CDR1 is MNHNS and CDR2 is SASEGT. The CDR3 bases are TGTGCCAGCAGTGAAGCGCAGGCATTCTATGGCTACACCTTC. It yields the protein CASSEAQAFYGYTF.

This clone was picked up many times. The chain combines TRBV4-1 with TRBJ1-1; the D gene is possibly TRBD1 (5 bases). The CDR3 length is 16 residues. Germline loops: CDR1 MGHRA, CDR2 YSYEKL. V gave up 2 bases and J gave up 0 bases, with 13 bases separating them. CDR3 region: CASSQPRTPVNTEAFF. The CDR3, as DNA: TGCGCCAGCAGCCAACCGAGGACACCCGTGAACACTGAAGCTTTCTTT.

The CDR3 DNA follows: TGTGCCAGCAGCCCCGGGAGACGGCCAGAGACCCAGTACTTC. Protein: CASSPGRRPETQYF. This sequence joins TRBV28 and TRBJ2-5, with a weak D call TRBD2 (6 bases). V lost 6 bases to trimming and J lost 4 bases, with 15 bases between them. Germline values: CDR1 MDHEN, CDR2 SYDVKM. The CDR3 is 14 amino acids.

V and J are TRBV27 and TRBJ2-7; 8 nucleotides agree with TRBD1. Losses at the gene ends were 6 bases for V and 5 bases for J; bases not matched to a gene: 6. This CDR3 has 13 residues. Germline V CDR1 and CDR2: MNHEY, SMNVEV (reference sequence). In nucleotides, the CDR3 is TGTGCCAGCAGATCGACAGGGGAGAACGAGCAGTACTTC. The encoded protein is CASRSTGENEQYF.

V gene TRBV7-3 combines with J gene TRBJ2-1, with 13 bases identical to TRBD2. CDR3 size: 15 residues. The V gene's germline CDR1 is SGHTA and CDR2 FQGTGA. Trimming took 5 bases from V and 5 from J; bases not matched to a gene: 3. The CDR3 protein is CASSRGLAGNNEQFF. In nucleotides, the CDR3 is TGTGCCAGCAGCCGGGGACTAGCGGGAAACAATGAGCAGTTCTTC.